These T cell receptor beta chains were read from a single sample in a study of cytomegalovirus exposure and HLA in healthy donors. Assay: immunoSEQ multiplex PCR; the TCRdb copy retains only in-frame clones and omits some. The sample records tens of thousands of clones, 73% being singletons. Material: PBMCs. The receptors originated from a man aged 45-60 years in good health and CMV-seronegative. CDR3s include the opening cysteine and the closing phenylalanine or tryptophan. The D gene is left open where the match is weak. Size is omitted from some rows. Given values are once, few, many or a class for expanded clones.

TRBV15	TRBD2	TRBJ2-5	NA	TGTGCCACCAGCAGGGAACAACTAGCGGGGGGCCGGGAGACCCAGTACTTC	CATSREQLAGGRETQYF
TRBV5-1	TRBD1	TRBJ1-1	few	TGCGCCAGCAGCTGGACAGGGGGGCGAGCGAACACTGAAGCTTTCTTT	CASSWTGGRANTEAFF
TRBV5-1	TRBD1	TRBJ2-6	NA	TGCGCCAGCAGCCCCAAGACAGGGAACTCTGGGGCCAACGTCCTGACTTTC	CASSPKTGNSGANVLTF
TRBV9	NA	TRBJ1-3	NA	TGTGCCAGCAGCCCCAATGCAGGTTCTGGAAACACCATATATTTT	CASSPNAGSGNTIYF
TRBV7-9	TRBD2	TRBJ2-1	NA	TGTGCCAGCAGCTTTTCCGCTAGCGGCTTCTACAATGAGCAGTTCTTC	CASSFSASGFYNEQFF
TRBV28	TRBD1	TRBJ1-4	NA	TGTGCCAGCAGTTTGTCGGGACAGGCTGAAAAACTGTTTTTT	CASSLSGQAEKLFF
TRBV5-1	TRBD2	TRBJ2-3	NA	TGCGCCAGCAGCCTGCCGGGACTACGATACACAGATACGCAGTATTTT	CASSLPGLRYTDTQYF
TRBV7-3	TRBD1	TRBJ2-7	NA	TGTGCCAGCAGCGCAGGACAGGGGGCGCGGGAGCAGTACTTC	CASSAGQGAREQYF
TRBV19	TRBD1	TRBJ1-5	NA	TGTGCCAGTAGTATAAGGGACAGCGTCAATCAGCCCCAGCATTTT	CASSIRDSVNQPQHF
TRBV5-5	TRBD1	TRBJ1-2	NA	TGTGCCAGCAGCCTTTTTGACAGGGTCAGAACTGGCTACACCTTC	CASSLFDRVRTGYTF
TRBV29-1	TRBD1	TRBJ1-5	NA	TGCAGCGTAACCGACAGGGTAAATCAGCCCCAGCATTTT	CSVTDRVNQPQHF
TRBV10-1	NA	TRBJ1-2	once	TGCGCCAGCCTCCATCAGGGGTTGAATGGCTACACCTTC	CASLHQGLNGYTF